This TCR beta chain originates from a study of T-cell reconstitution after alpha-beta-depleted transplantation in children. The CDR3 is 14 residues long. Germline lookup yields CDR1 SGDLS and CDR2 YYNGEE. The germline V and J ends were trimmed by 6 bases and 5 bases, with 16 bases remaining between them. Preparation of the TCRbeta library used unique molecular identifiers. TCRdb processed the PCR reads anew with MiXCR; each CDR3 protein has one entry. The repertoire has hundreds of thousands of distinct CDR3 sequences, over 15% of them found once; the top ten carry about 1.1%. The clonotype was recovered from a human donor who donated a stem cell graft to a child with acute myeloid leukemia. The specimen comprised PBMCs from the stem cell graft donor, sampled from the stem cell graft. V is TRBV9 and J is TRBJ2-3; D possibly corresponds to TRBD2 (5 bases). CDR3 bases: TGTGCCAGCACCCGGAAGAGCGGAGGAGATACGCAGTATTTT. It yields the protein CASTRKSGGDTQYF. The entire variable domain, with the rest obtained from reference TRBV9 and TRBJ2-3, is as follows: DSGVTQTPKHLITATGQRVTLRCSPRSGDLSVYWYQQSLDQGLQFLIQYYNGEERAKGNILERFSAQQFPDLHSELNLSSLELGDSALYFCASTRKSGGDTQYFGPGTRLTVL.